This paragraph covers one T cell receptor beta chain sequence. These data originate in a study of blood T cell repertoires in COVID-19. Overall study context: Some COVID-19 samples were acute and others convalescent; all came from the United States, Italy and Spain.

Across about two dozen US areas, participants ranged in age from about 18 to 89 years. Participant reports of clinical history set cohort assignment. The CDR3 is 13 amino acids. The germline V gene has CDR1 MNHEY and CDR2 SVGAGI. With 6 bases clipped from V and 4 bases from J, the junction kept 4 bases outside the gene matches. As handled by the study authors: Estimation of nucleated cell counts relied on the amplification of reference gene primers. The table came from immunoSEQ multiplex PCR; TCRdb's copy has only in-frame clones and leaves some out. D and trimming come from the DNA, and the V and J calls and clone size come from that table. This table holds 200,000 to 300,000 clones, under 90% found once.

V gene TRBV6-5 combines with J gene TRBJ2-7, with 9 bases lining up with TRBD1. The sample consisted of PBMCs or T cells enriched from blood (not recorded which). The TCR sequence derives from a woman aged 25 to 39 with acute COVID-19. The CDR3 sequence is CASSSQGAYEQYF. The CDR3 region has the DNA TGTGCCAGCAGCTCACAGGGGGCGTACGAGCAGTACTTC.